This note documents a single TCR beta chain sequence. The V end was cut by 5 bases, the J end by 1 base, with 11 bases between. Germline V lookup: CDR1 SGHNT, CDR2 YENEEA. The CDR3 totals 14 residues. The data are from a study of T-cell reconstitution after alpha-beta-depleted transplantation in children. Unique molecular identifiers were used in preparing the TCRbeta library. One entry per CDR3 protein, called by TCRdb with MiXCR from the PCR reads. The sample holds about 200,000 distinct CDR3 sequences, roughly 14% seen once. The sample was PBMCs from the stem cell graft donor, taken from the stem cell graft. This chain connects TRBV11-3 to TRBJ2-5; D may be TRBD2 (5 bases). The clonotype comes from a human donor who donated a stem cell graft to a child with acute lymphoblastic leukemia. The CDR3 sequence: CASSPRTFQETQYF. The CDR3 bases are TGTGCCAGCAGCCCTCGGACTTTCCAAGAGACCCAGTACTTC. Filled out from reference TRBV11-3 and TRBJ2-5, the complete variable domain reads EAGVVQSPRYKIIEKKQPVAFWCNPISGHNTLYWYLQNLGQGPELLIRYENEEAVDDSQLPKDRFSAERLKGVDSTLKIQPAELGDSAVYLCASSPRTFQETQYFGPGTRLLVL.